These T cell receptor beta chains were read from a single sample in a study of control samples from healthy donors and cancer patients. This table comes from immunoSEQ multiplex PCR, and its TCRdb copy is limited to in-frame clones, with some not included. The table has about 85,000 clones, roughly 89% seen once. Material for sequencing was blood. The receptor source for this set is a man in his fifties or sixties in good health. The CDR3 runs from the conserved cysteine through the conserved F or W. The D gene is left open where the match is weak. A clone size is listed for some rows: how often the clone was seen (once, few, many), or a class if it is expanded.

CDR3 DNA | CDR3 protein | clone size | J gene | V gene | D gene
TGTGCCAGCAGTTTATCCACTCAAAGGGGAAACATTCAGTACTTC | CASSLSTQRGNIQYF | NA | TRBJ2-4 | TRBV27 | NA
TGTGCCAGCAATCCCTTAAGGGGCAATCAGCCCCAGCATTTT | CASNPLRGNQPQHF | NA | TRBJ1-5 | TRBV6-5 | NA
TGTGCCAGCAGCCCGGGACAGAACTATGGCTACACCTTC | CASSPGQNYGYTF | once | TRBJ1-2 | TRBV7-3 | TRBD1
TGCGCCAGCAGCTCGTCAGGGGACCTGAACACTGAAGCTTTCTTT | CASSSSGDLNTEAFF | NA | TRBJ1-1 | TRBV5-1 | NA
TGTGCCAGCAGCCCAGATAACTATGGCTACACCTTC | CASSPDNYGYTF | once | TRBJ1-2 | TRBV5-6 | NA
TGTGCCATCAGATCATACGCACCGGGACAGGGGTATCATGGCTACACCTTC | CAIRSYAPGQGYHGYTF | NA | TRBJ1-2 | TRBV10-3 | TRBD1
TGCGCCAGCAGCTTGGGGCCGGGGTCTGGGGCCAACGTCCTGACTTTC | CASSLGPGSGANVLTF | once | TRBJ2-6 | TRBV5-1 | NA
TGCGCCAGCAGCGTTACTAGCGGGGGCCAAGAGACCCAGTACTTC | CASSVTSGGQETQYF | NA | TRBJ2-5 | TRBV5-1 | TRBD2
TGTGCCAGCAGTGACTGGGGCACGGTATACGAGCAGTACTTC | CASSDWGTVYEQYF | NA | TRBJ2-7 | TRBV2 | NA
TGTGCCAGCAGTTACTCGACTCTAACAGGGACCTATGGCTACACCTTC | CASSYSTLTGTYGYTF | NA | TRBJ1-2 | TRBV6-5 | NA
TGCGCCAGCAGCTCAGAACTAGCAGGCACAGATACGCAGTATTTT | CASSSELAGTDTQYF | NA | TRBJ2-3 | TRBV5-1 | NA
TGTGCCAGCAGCGTCGACTCCGGGACTCCCGTTTCTAATGAGCAGTTCTTC | CASSVDSGTPVSNEQFF | NA | TRBJ2-1 | TRBV9 | NA
TGTGCCAGTTCCGACAGCATAGCCAAAAACATTCAGTACTTC | CASSDSIAKNIQYF | NA | TRBJ2-4 | TRBV19 | NA
TGTGCCAGCAGCTGGGACAGGGACTCTGGAAACACCATATATTTT | CASSWDRDSGNTIYF | NA | TRBJ1-3 | TRBV5-6 | TRBD1
TGCGCCAGCAGTCACGGAGGGGGACGGACTTACAATGAGCAGTTCTTC | CASSHGGGRTYNEQFF | NA | TRBJ2-1 | TRBV4-1 | NA
TGTGCCAGTAGAAGGCAGGGGGGAAACACCATATATTTT | CASRRQGGNTIYF | NA | TRBJ1-3 | TRBV19 | NA
TGTGCCAGCAGTCATAACACTCAAGGGGGGACTGAAGCTTTCTTT | CASSHNTQGGTEAFF | NA | TRBJ1-1 | TRBV6-6 | NA
TGTGCCAGTAGTATAGCGGGCAGGGGAATTGGAAACACCATATATTTT | CASSIAGRGIGNTIYF | NA | TRBJ1-3 | TRBV19 | NA
TGTGCCAGCAGCGATCGGGTCGGGTCACCCCTCCACTTT | CASSDRVGSPLHF | NA | TRBJ1-6 | TRBV9 | NA
TGTGCCAGCAGCTTTAACTCGGGGTCTGGGGCCAACGTCCTGACTTTC | CASSFNSGSGANVLTF | NA | TRBJ2-6 | TRBV7-9 | NA
TGTGCCAGCAGTTACCCGAACACTGAAGCTTTCTTT | CASSYPNTEAFF | NA | TRBJ1-1 | TRBV6-6 | NA
TGTGCCAGCAGCCAAGGCGATAATGAAAAACTGTTTTTT | CASSQGDNEKLFF | NA | TRBJ1-4 | TRBV11-3 | NA
TGTGCCAGCAGTTATTCCATGGACACTGAAGCTTTCTTT | CASSYSMDTEAFF | once | TRBJ1-1 | TRBV6-5 | NA
TGTGCCAGCAGCTTCGTGACAGGGCTGAATTCACCCCTCCACTTT | CASSFVTGLNSPLHF | few | TRBJ1-6 | TRBV5-6 | TRBD1
TGTGCCAGCAGCTCCCCGGGACAGGGGATTCACAGGAATACGCAGTATTTT | CASSSPGQGIHRNTQYF | NA | TRBJ2-3 | TRBV5-6 | TRBD1
TGTGCCAGTACCCCGGGCCCGGGGAGCAATCAGCCCCAGCATTTT | CASTPGPGSNQPQHF | NA | TRBJ1-5 | TRBV19 | NA
TGTGCCAGCACCGGGACAGGGGGAGGCACTGAAGCTTTCTTT | CASTGTGGGTEAFF | NA | TRBJ1-1 | TRBV2 | TRBD1
TGTGCCACCAGCGGGACTAGCGGGTTCCAAGAGACCCAGTACTTC | CATSGTSGFQETQYF | NA | TRBJ2-5 | TRBV24-1 | TRBD2
TGTGCCAGCTCACCACAGAAGGGCCGGGGCATTCAGTACTTC | CASSPQKGRGIQYF | NA | TRBJ2-4 | TRBV18 | NA
TGCGCCAGCAGTCACCCCGGGGAGAACACTGAAGCTTTCTTT | CASSHPGENTEAFF | NA | TRBJ1-1 | TRBV4-1 | NA
TGTGCCAGCAGTGAGACTAGGGGAAACTATGGCTACACCTTC | CASSETRGNYGYTF | few | TRBJ1-2 | TRBV6-1 | NA
TGTGCCACCAGCCCTCGATCTCTGGTGGAGGGTAACACTGAAGCTTTCTTT | CATSPRSLVEGNTEAFF | NA | TRBJ1-1 | TRBV15 | NA
TGTGCTCAACAACCTCGGGGTTATAATTCACCCCTCCACTTT | CAQQPRGYNSPLHF | NA | TRBJ1-6 | TRBV30 | NA
TGTGCCAGCAGTCCCAGCGGGGGGGCCTTTAGCTCCTACAATGAGCAGTTCTTC | CASSPSGGAFSSYNEQFF | few | TRBJ2-1 | TRBV6-6 | TRBD2
TGTGCCATCAGTGAGTCTGGGCGCACTAATGAAAAACTGTTTTTT | CAISESGRTNEKLFF | few | TRBJ1-4 | TRBV10-3 | NA
TGTGCCAGCGGTGGATGGGGGTATGGCTACACCTTC | CASGGWGYGYTF | NA | TRBJ1-2 | TRBV27 | NA
TGCGCCAGCAGCGGGGGAGACACTGAAGCTTTCTTT | CASSGGDTEAFF | NA | TRBJ1-1 | TRBV10-2 | NA
TGTGCCAGCAGTTATTACAGGGAGAGGACTGAAGCTTTCTTT | CASSYYRERTEAFF | NA | TRBJ1-1 | TRBV6-5 | NA
TGCGCCAGCAGCCCCCATACAGGGAACACTGAAGCTTTCTTT | CASSPHTGNTEAFF | NA | TRBJ1-1 | TRBV5-1 | NA
TGCGCCAGCAGCTGGTACTCTGGGGAGCAGTACTTC | CASSWYSGEQYF | NA | TRBJ2-7 | TRBV5-1 | NA
TGCGCCAGCAGCCGAGGGACAGGGGAGGGGAATCAGCCCCAGCATTTT | CASSRGTGEGNQPQHF | NA | TRBJ1-5 | TRBV5-1 | TRBD1
TGTGCCAGCAGTTTGGACAGGGGCACTAGCACAGATACGCAGTATTTT | CASSLDRGTSTDTQYF | once | TRBJ2-3 | TRBV27 | TRBD1
TGTGCCAGCAGCCACCGATTTAGCTCCTATAATTCACCCCTCCACTTT | CASSHRFSSYNSPLHF | NA | TRBJ1-6 | TRBV14 | NA
TGCGCCAGCAGCTTGTCCGGGACTGCTGAGCAGTACTTC | CASSLSGTAEQYF | NA | TRBJ2-7 | TRBV5-1 | NA
TGTGCCACCGGACACATGAACACTGAAGCTTTCTTT | CATGHMNTEAFF | NA | TRBJ1-1 | TRBV6-6 | NA
TGTGCCAGCAGCGCCCCACAGGGGGCAGGGTATGAGCAGTTCTTC | CASSAPQGAGYEQFF | NA | TRBJ2-1 | TRBV7-9 | TRBD1
TGCGCCAGCAGCCAAGGGACAGGAACCTTCTATGGCTACACCTTC | CASSQGTGTFYGYTF | NA | TRBJ1-2 | TRBV4-1 | TRBD1